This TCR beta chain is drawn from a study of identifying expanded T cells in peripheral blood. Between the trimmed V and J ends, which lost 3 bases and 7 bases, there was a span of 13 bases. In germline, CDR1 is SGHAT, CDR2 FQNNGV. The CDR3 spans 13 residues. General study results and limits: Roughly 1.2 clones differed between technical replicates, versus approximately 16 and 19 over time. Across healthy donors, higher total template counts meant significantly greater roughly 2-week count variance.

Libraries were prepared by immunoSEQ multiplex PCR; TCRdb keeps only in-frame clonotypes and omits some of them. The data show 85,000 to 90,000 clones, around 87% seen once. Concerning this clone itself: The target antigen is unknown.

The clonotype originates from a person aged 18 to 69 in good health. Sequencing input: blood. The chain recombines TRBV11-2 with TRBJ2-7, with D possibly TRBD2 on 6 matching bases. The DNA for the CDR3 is TGTGCCAGCAGCTTCGGGGGACGAAGGGAGCAGTACTTC. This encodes CASSFGGRREQYF.